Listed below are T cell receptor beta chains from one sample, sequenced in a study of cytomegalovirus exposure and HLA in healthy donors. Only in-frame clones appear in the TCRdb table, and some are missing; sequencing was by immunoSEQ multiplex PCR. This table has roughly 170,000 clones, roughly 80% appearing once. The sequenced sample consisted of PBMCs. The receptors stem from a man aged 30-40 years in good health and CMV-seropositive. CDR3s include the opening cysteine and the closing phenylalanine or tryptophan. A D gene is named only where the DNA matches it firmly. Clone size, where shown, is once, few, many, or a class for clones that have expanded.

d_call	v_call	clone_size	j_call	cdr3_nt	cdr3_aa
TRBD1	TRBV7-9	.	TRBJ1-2	TGTGCCAGCAGCGCGCGACAGGGGGCTGGCTACACCTTC	CASSARQGAGYTF
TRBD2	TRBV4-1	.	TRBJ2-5	TGCGCCAGCAGCCTGGGGACTAGCGGGGGGAGGGAGACCCAGTACTTC	CASSLGTSGGRETQYF
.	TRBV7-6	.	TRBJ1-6	TGTGCCAGCAGCTCGACTGGGGCCAGGTCACCCCTCCACTTT	CASSSTGARSPLHF
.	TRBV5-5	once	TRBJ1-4	TGTGCCAGCAGCTTAAGACAGGTAGCAACTAATGAAAAACTGTTTTTT	CASSLRQVATNEKLFF
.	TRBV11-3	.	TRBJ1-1	TGTGCCAGCAGTATAGAACAGGGCGGGCAGGCTTTCTTT	CASSIEQGGQAFF
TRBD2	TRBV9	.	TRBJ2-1	TGTGCCAGCAGCGTAGGACCCGGACCTAGCGGGGCTTACAATGAGCAGTTCTTC	CASSVGPGPSGAYNEQFF
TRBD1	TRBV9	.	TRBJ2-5	TGTGCCAGCAGCGCGGGGGGACAGGGGCCAACGGAGACCCAGTACTTC	CASSAGGQGPTETQYF
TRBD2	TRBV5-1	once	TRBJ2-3	TGCGCCAGCAGCCGGGGGACGACTAGCGGTATATTTACAGATACGCAGTATTTT	CASSRGTTSGIFTDTQYF
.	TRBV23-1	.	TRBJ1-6	TGCGCCAGCAGTCAATTAGGGGTATACTCCTATAATTCACCCCTCCACTTT	CASSQLGVYSYNSPLHF
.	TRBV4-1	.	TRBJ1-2	TGCGCCAGCAGCCAGAGAGGAGGGGCGAATAACTATGGCTACACCTTC	CASSQRGGANNYGYTF
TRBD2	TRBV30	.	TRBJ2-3	TGTGCCTGGAGTGTGAGCGGGAGGAGCACAGATACGCAGTATTTT	CAWSVSGRSTDTQYF
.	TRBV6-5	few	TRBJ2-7	TGTGCCAGCAGGGCCCCCGACAGGACCTACGAGCAGTACTTC	CASRAPDRTYEQYF
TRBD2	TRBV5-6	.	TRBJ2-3	TGTGCCAGCTATGGCGGGGGGGTGAGAGATACGCAGTATTTT	CASYGGGVRDTQYF
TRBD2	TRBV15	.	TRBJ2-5	TGTGCCACCAGCAGAGATCAAGGGACTAGCGGGAGACGAGAGACCCAGTACTTC	CATSRDQGTSGRRETQYF
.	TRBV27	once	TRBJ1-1	TGTGCCAGCAGTTCCCTTGGGGGGATGAACACTGAAGCTTTCTTT	CASSSLGGMNTEAFF
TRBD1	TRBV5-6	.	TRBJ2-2	TGTGCCAGTGGGACAGGCGCTAACACCGGGGAGCTGTTTTTT	CASGTGANTGELFF
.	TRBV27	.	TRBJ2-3	TGTGCCAGCAGTTTACTTAGCACAGATACGCAGTATTTT	CASSLLSTDTQYF
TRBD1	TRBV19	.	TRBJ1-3	TGTGCCAGTAGTATGGGACAGCTTCTACCCTCTGGAAACACCATATATTTT	CASSMGQLLPSGNTIYF
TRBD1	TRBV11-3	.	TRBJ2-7	TGTGCCAGCAGCTTAGTGCTTTTAGGGGGCGGATACGAGCAGTACTTC	CASSLVLLGGGYEQYF
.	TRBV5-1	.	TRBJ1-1	TGCGCCAGCACCTTGGGGGGAGGGGAAGCTTTCTTT	CASTLGGGEAFF
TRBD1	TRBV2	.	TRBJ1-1	TGTGCCAGCCAGGGGGACACTGAAGCTTTCTTT	CASQGDTEAFF
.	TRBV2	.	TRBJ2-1	TGTGCCAGCAGTGAATGGACTACCTACAATGAGCAGTTCTTC	CASSEWTTYNEQFF
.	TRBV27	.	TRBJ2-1	TGTGCCAGCAGTTTAGGGGCGGTCTCCTACAATGAGCAGTTCTTC	CASSLGAVSYNEQFF
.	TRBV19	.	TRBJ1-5	TGTGCCAGTAGATGGGGGCCAGGCCCAAATCAGCCCCAGCATTTT	CASRWGPGPNQPQHF
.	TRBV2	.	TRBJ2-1	TGTGCCAGCAGGAGGGATAGGGACAATGAGCAGTTCTTC	CASRRDRDNEQFF
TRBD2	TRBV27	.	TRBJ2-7	TGTGCCAGCAGTTTTCGGGGGGACTTATACGAGCAGTACTTC	CASSFRGDLYEQYF
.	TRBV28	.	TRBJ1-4	TGTGCCAGCACCGCCAACATAAGGGGAAAACTGTTTTTT	CASTANIRGKLFF
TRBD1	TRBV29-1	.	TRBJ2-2	TGCAGCGGCGTACAGGGGGCCGCCGGGGAGCTGTTTTTT	CSGVQGAAGELFF
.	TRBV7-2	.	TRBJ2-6	TGTGCCAGCAGCTTTAGAGGCACCTCTGGGGCCAACGTCCTGACTTTC	CASSFRGTSGANVLTF
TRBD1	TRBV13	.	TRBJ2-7	TGTGCCAGCAGCTTAGACAGGGGTTCCTACGAGCAGTACTTC	CASSLDRGSYEQYF
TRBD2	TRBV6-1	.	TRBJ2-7	TGTGCCAGCAGTGAAGATTGGGGGCCTAGCGGGATCGAGCAGTACTTC	CASSEDWGPSGIEQYF
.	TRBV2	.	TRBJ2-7	TGTGCCACCGTGAGTGGAGGGGGCCGAACAGGCTACGAGCAGTACTTC	CATVSGGGRTGYEQYF
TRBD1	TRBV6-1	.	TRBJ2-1	TGTGCCAGCAGTGAGGCAGGGGGCTCCTACAATGAGCAGTTCTTC	CASSEAGGSYNEQFF
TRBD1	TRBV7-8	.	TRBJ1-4	TGTGCCAGCAGCATATTTGCCGGGACAGGGAGTGAAAAACTGTTTTTT	CASSIFAGTGSEKLFF
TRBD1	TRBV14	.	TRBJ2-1	TGTGCCAGCAGCCAAGTGTTTGGGCAGGGGGACAATGAGCAGTTCTTC	CASSQVFGQGDNEQFF
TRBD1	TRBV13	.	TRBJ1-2	TGTGCCAGCAGCCGCCGGACAGGGTCATATGGCTACACCTTC	CASSRRTGSYGYTF
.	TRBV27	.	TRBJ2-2	TGTGCCAGCAGTCGGGGTTTCGGGGAGCTGTTTTTT	CASSRGFGELFF
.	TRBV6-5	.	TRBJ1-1	TGTGCCAGCAGCCCGGGAGGCACTGAAGCTTTCTTT	CASSPGGTEAFF
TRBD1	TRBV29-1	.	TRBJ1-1	TGCAGCGTTGCGCCGGGGACAGTGGGGGCTGAAGCTTTCTTT	CSVAPGTVGAEAFF
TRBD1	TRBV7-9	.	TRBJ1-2	TGTGCCAGCAGCTTATTGGGACAGCCCGACTATGGCTACACCTTC	CASSLLGQPDYGYTF
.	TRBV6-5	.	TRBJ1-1	TGTGCCAGCAGTTACTCTGTACTCCAGGGAACCGGTGAAGCTTTCTTT	CASSYSVLQGTGEAFF
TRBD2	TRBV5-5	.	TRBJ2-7	TGTGCCAGCAGCCAAGATGAGGCTAGCGGCACCTACGAGCAGTACTTC	CASSQDEASGTYEQYF
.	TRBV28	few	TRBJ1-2	TGTGCCAGCAGTTTAATAGGCAGGGGTAACTATGGCTACACCTTC	CASSLIGRGNYGYTF